The TCR beta chain described here comes from a study of cytomegalovirus exposure and HLA in healthy donors. General study results and limits: A further, later analysis showed that HLA-associated TCR beta chains (compared with equally common others) were more clonally expanded.

Trimming removed 5 bases from V and 0 bases from J, with 15 bases in between. The CDR3 loop spans 15 amino acids. CDR1 SGHKS and CDR2 YYEKEE come from the germline V gene (reference sequence). To note about this clone: Its antigen is not identified.

60 Vbeta and 13 Jbeta primers were used in PCR. Produced via immunoSEQ multiplex PCR; TCRdb's table is partial and in-frame only. The table records more than 95,000 clones, 60% to 85% of them present only once. This clonotype was sampled from a female donor in good health and CMV-seronegative. The V call is TRBV5-5, the J call TRBJ2-7; maybe TRBD1 (6 bases). The sequencing sample was made of PBMCs. The CDR3 nucleotides read TGTGCCAGCAGACGACGGGACACCCTCTCCTACGAGCAGTACTTC. This gives the protein CASRRRDTLSYEQYF. The complete variable domain, with remaining parts taken from reference TRBV5-5 and TRBJ2-7, reads DAGVTQSPTHLIKTRGQQVTLRCSPISGHKSVSWYQQVLGQGPQFIFQYYEKEERGRGNFPDRFSARQFPNYSSELNVNALLLGDSALYLCASRRRDTLSYEQYFGPGTRLTVT.